A selection of T cell receptor beta chains follows, all from one sample in a study of blood T cell repertoires in COVID-19. Method: immunoSEQ multiplex PCR; TCRdb's copy keeps in-frame clones and lacks some. The top ten clones hold 2.5% to 3% of a sample with nearly 300,000 clones, around 92% of them seen once. The sequenced material came from PBMCs or T cells enriched from blood (not recorded which). All receptors derive from a woman aged 50 to 60 who had been exposed to COVID-19. CDR3s include the opening cysteine and the closing phenylalanine or tryptophan. A D gene is named only where the DNA matches it firmly. Clone size appears in some rows only: once, few, many, or a class for an expanded clone.

cdr3_length	d_call	j_call	clone_size	v_call	cdr3_aa	cdr3_nt
15	NA	TRBJ2-1	NA	TRBV24-1	CATSDLRTERDEQFF	TGTGCCACCAGTGATTTGAGGACCGAGCGGGATGAGCAGTTCTTC
17	NA	TRBJ2-4	NA	TRBV3-1/TRBV3-2	CASSQSQGRVTQNIQYF	TGTGCCAGCAGCCAAAGCCAGGGGCGTGTAACCCAAAACATTCAGTACTTC
14	NA	TRBJ1-2	NA	TRBV19	CASSIPLGGSGYTF	TGTGCCAGTAGTATCCCCCTGGGAGGGTCTGGCTACACCTTC
13	TRBD1	TRBJ2-7	NA	TRBV6-5	CASSKNRGYEQYF	TGTGCCAGCAGTAAAAACAGGGGCTACGAGCAGTACTTC
17	TRBD2	TRBJ2-7	NA	TRBV7-2	CASSLSVSGLAAYEQYF	TGTGCCAGCAGCTTATCGGTCTCTGGGCTAGCGGCCTACGAGCAGTACTTC
13	NA	TRBJ1-1	once	TRBV5-1	CASRRQPNTEAFF	TGCGCCAGCAGGAGGCAACCGAACACTGAAGCTTTCTTT
16	NA	TRBJ2-1	NA	TRBV28	CASSSRQPLNHNEQFF	TGTGCCAGCAGTTCCCGACAACCTCTCAATCACAATGAGCAGTTCTTC
16	TRBD1	TRBJ2-2	NA	TRBV27	CASSHSVQGDPGELFF	TGTGCCAGCAGCCATTCAGTTCAGGGGGATCCCGGGGAGCTGTTTTTT
14	NA	TRBJ2-1	NA	TRBV12-2	CASRLWLVYNEQFF	TGTGCAAGTCGCTTATGGCTAGTTTACAATGAGCAGTTCTTC
15	NA	TRBJ2-7	NA	TRBV27	CASSLSRGNSYEQYF	TGTGCCAGCAGTTTATCGAGGGGGAATTCCTACGAGCAGTACTTC
15	NA	TRBJ2-7	NA	TRBV5-4	CASSSQAAGSGEQYF	TGTGCCAGCAGCTCCCAAGCGGCGGGTTCAGGCGAGCAGTACTTC
16	NA	TRBJ1-3	NA	TRBV7-8	CASSLGDFISGNTIYF	TGTGCCAGCAGCTTGGGGGACTTTATCTCTGGAAACACCATATATTTT
14	TRBD1	TRBJ1-1	NA	TRBV5-1	CASTLGTGWTEAFF	TGCGCCAGCACCCTAGGGACAGGGTGGACTGAAGCTTTCTTT
14	TRBD1	TRBJ1-2	NA	TRBV7-8	CASSLRGRGYGYTF	TGTGCCAGCAGCTTAAGGGGCAGGGGGTATGGCTACACCTTC
16	NA	TRBJ2-5	once	TRBV27	CASSSSGWAVGETQYF	TGTGCCAGCAGTTCCTCAGGGTGGGCGGTGGGGGAGACCCAGTACTTC
13	NA	TRBJ1-1	NA	TRBV3-1/TRBV3-2	CASSQSAVTEAFF	TGTGCCAGCAGCCAAAGTGCAGTCACTGAAGCTTTCTTT
16	NA	TRBJ2-1	NA	TRBV4-2	CASSQDDGQIYNEQFF	TGTGCCAGCAGCCAAGATGATGGACAGATCTACAATGAGCAGTTCTTC
19	TRBD1	TRBJ2-2	once	TRBV2	CASTPPSGGGQGNTGELFF	TGTGCCAGCACCCCCCCCAGCGGAGGAGGACAGGGGAACACCGGGGAGCTGTTTTTT
14	TRBD2	TRBJ2-1	few	TRBV9	CASSFGTSGREQFF	TGTGCCAGCAGCTTCGGGACTAGCGGGAGAGAGCAGTTCTTC
17	TRBD1	TRBJ1-6	NA	TRBV11-2	CASSPDPRTGYNSPLHF	TGTGCCAGCAGCCCAGATCCCCGGACAGGGTATAATTCACCCCTCCACTTT
15	NA	TRBJ2-7	NA	TRBV28	CASSFRGLSSYEQYF	TGTGCCAGCAGTTTTAGGGGGTTGAGCTCCTACGAGCAGTACTTC
13	NA	TRBJ1-1	NA	TRBV19	CASRHRGATEAFF	TGTGCCAGCAGACATCGGGGGGCCACTGAAGCTTTCTTT
14	NA	TRBJ1-1	NA	TRBV19	CASSNQGLNTEAFF	TGTGCCAGTAGTAATCAGGGATTGAACACTGAAGCTTTCTTT
13	TRBD1	TRBJ2-7	NA	TRBV6-5	CASRGQGAREQYF	TGTGCCAGTAGAGGACAGGGGGCTCGCGAGCAGTACTTC
14	NA	TRBJ2-3	NA	TRBV11-2	CASSLGASTDTQYF	TGTGCCAGCAGCTTAGGGGCGAGCACAGATACGCAGTATTTT
13	TRBD1	TRBJ2-7	NA	TRBV29-1	CSARQGIYYEQYF	TGCAGCGCAAGACAGGGGATTTACTACGAGCAGTACTTC
15	TRBD1	TRBJ1-2	NA	TRBV7-2	CASSLAMGTDYGYTF	TGTGCCAGCAGCTTAGCGATGGGGACAGACTATGGCTACACCTTC
10	NA	TRBJ2-2	NA	TRBV10-1	CASSSGELFF	TGCGCCAGCTCATCCGGGGAGCTGTTTTTT
13	NA	TRBJ1-5	NA	TRBV28	CASSTQLNQPQHF	TGTGCCAGCAGCACACAATTAAATCAGCCCCAGCATTTT
18	NA	TRBJ1-2	NA	TRBV11-2	CASSLSLRDKMALYGYTF	TGTGCCAGCAGCTTATCCCTCAGGGACAAGATGGCCCTCTATGGCTACACCTTC
15	TRBD1	TRBJ1-2	NA	TRBV4-1	CASRATGTGGDGYTF	TGCGCCAGCAGGGCGACAGGGACCGGCGGCGATGGCTACACCTTC
14	TRBD1	TRBJ1-2	NA	TRBV28	CASSFGGQNYGYTF	TGTGCCAGCAGTTTTGGGGGACAGAACTATGGCTACACCTTC
10	NA	TRBJ2-1	NA	TRBV29-1	CSGVYNEQFF	TGCAGCGGCGTATACAATGAGCAGTTCTTC
13	NA	TRBJ1-5	NA	TRBV24-1	CATSRAGHQPQHF	TGTGCCACCAGTCGGGCAGGGCATCAGCCCCAGCATTTT
15	TRBD2	TRBJ2-3	NA	TRBV28	CASSFAGGRTDTQYF	TGTGCCAGCAGTTTCGCGGGGGGGCGCACAGATACGCAGTATTTT
15	TRBD1	TRBJ2-7	once	TRBV7-6	CASSLAGTGAHEQYF	TGTGCCAGCAGCTTAGCCGGGACAGGGGCCCACGAGCAGTACTTC
17	NA	TRBJ1-1	NA	TRBV6-2/TRBV6-3	CASSYSRYSAANTEAFF	TGTGCCAGCAGTTACTCGAGGTATTCGGCTGCAAACACTGAAGCTTTCTTT
15	TRBD1	TRBJ1-1	NA	TRBV5-1	CASSPDDRGEGRAFF	TGCGCCAGCAGTCCCGATGACAGGGGTGAGGGGAGAGCTTTCTTT
13	NA	TRBJ1-1	NA	TRBV10-3	CAISESRDTEAFF	TGTGCCATCAGTGAGTCGAGGGACACTGAAGCTTTCTTT
15	TRBD1	TRBJ1-1	NA	TRBV19	CASSPSDRYNTEAFF	TGTGCCAGTAGTCCCTCGGACAGGTATAACACTGAAGCTTTCTTT
16	TRBD2	TRBJ2-1	NA	TRBV3-1/TRBV3-2	CASSQDGGGALNEQFF	TGTGCCAGCAGCCAAGATGGCGGGGGGGCCCTCAATGAGCAGTTCTTC
14	NA	TRBJ1-5	NA	TRBV2	CASSDTGGLGPQHF	TGTGCCAGCAGTGACACGGGGGGTTTAGGGCCCCAGCATTTT
13	TRBD1	TRBJ2-1	NA	TRBV30	CAWSEGAMVEQFF	TGTGCCTGGAGTGAGGGGGCCATGGTTGAGCAGTTCTTC
12	NA	TRBJ1-5	NA	TRBV28	CASVGANQPQHF	TGTGCCAGCGTTGGAGCCAATCAGCCCCAGCATTTT
15	TRBD2	TRBJ2-1	NA	TRBV15	CATSRRGSSYNEQFF	TGTGCCACCAGCCGGCGGGGGAGTTCCTACAATGAGCAGTTCTTC
14	TRBD1	TRBJ1-2	NA	TRBV3-1/TRBV3-2	CASSQLDRSYGYTF	TGTGCCAGCAGCCAGCTGGACAGGTCCTATGGCTACACCTTC
12	NA	TRBJ1-6	NA	TRBV28	CASSPRPFPLHF	TGTGCCAGCAGTCCTAGACCCTTTCCACTCCACTTT
15	TRBD1	TRBJ1-5	few	TRBV7-2	CASSLQGLGNQPQHF	TGTGCCAGCAGCCTACAGGGGTTGGGCAATCAGCCCCAGCATTTT
13	TRBD1	TRBJ1-2	NA	TRBV27	CASSLGQGLGYTF	TGTGCCAGCAGTTTAGGACAGGGGCTTGGCTACACCTTC
16	TRBD1	TRBJ1-5	NA	TRBV28	CASSSGQGIDNQPQHF	TGTGCCAGCAGTTCGGGACAGGGAATCGACAATCAGCCCCAGCATTTT